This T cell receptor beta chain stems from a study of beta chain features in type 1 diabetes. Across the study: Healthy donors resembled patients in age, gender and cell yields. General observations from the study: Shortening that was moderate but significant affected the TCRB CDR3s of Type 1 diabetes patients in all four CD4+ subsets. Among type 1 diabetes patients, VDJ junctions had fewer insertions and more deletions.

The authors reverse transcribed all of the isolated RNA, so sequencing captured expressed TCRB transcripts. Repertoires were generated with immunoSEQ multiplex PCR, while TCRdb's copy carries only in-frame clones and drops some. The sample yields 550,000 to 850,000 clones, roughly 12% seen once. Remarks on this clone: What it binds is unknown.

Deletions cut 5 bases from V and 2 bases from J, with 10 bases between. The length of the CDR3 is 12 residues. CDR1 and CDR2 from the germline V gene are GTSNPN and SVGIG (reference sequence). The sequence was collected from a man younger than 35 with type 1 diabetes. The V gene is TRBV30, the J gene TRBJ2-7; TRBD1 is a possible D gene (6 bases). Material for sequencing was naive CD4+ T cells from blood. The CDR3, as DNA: TGTGCCTGGTCAGGGGTTGCCTACGAGCAGTACTTC. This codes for CAWSGVAYEQYF. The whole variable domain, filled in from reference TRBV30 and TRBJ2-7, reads SQTIHQWPATLVQPVGSPLSLECTVEGTSNPNLYWYRQAAGRGLQLLFYSVGIGQISSEVPQNLSASRPQDRQFILSSKKLLLSDSGFYLCAWSGVAYEQYFGPGTRLTVT.